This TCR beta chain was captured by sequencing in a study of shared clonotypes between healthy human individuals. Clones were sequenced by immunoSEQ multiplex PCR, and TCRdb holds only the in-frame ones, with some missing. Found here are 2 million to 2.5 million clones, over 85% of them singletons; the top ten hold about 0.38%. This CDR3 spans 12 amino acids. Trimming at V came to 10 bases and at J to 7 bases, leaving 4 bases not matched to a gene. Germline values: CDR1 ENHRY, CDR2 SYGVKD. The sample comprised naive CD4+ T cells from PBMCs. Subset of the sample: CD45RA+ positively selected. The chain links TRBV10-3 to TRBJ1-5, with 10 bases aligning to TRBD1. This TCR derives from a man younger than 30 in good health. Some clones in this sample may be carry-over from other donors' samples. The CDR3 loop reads CATGQGGQPQHF. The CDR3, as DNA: TGTGCCACCGGACAGGGGGGCCAGCCCCAGCATTTT.